The subject of this entry is one TCR beta chain. These data originate in a study of cytomegalovirus exposure and HLA in healthy donors. The PCR had 60 Vbeta and 13 Jbeta primers. Generated by immunoSEQ multiplex PCR, the TCRdb table keeps only in-frame clones and is missing some. This sample carries more than 100,000 clones, about 73% of them seen once, and the ten largest clones take about 4%. CDR1 and CDR2 from the germline V gene are SEHNR and FQNEAQ (reference sequence). Trimming shortened V by 1 base and J by 3 bases, and 12 bases separated the two germline ends. This CDR3 has 16 residues. This clonotype was obtained from a woman aged 40 to 55 in good health and CMV-seronegative. This chain connects TRBV7-9 to TRBJ1-4; TRBD1 might be the D (5 bases). Material for sequencing was PBMCs. This chain's CDR3 is CASSLGDRGANEKLFF. As DNA, the CDR3 is TGTGCCAGCAGCTTAGGTGATAGGGGTGCTAATGAAAAACTGTTTTTT.